This TCR beta chain was recovered during a study of HIV-infected children after antiretroviral therapy interruption. Looking at the study overall: Interruption-arm samples span weeks 0, 12, interruption end (24 or 48), and about 3 years post-study. Weeks 0, 48 and 150 were sampled under continuous treatment.

The TCR library was built from RNA with a 3' RACE protocol and unique molecular identifiers. MiXCR was run by TCRdb on the 3' RACE reads, yielding one entry per CDR3 protein. Altogether about 89,000 distinct CDR3 sequences are present, 6.9% being singletons, with the ten largest covering about 1.1%. Whole-study findings and limits: After treatment interruption started, naive CD4+ CDR3 overlap across time points dropped. Some non-naive CD45RA+ T cells might be present among sorted naive cells.

Treatment described: PENTA 11 planned treatment interruption arm or continuous ART arm. Germline V gene data show CDR1 as DFQATT and CDR2 as SNEGSKA (reference sequence). V lost 3 bases to trimming and J lost 3 bases, with 15 bases between them. This CDR3 has 14 residues. This clonotype has a count of ten or more. The antigen is undetermined. This TCR was recovered from a pool of human donors with HIV. Material: CD45RA+ CD4+ T cells from PBMCs, pooled from several time points, obtained from a donor given antiretroviral therapy, either interrupted or continuous. Indicated subset: naive CD4+ CD45RA+ CD45RO- T cells. The genes are TRBV20-1 and TRBJ2-7; TRBD2 might be the D (6 bases). The DNA of the CDR3 is TGCAGTGCTAGGGAAGGGACTGCACGCTACGAGCAGTACTTC. It encodes CSAREGTARYEQYF.